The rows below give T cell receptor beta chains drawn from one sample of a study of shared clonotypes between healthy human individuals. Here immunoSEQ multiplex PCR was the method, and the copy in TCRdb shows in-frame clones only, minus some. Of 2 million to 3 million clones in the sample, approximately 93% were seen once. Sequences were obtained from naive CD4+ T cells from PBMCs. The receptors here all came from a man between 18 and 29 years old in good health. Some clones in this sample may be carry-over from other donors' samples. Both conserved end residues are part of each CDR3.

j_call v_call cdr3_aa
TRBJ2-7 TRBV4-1 CASSQNTARVQYF
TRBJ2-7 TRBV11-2 CASSFSTPEQYF
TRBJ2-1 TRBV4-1 CASSQEVGEQFF
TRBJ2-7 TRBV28 CASSSLWDEQYF
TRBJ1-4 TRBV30 CAWSLSGATGYEKLFF
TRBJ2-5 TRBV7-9 CASSLAGVIVTKETQYF
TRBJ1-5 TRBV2 CASSRTGAGNQPQHF
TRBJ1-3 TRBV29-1 CSVGADSRGGNTIYF
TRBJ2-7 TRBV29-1 CSVGASSSYEQYF
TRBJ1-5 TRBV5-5 CASSLTGARQPQHF
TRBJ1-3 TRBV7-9 CASSLKLGTGNTIYF
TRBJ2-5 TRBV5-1 CASGSIAGEGAETQYF
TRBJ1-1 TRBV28 CASIMGGQWGGITEAFF
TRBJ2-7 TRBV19 CASSKSAVGWQYF
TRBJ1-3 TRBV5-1 CASSFGQGGGNTIYF
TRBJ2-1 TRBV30 CAWSLTRNHEQFF
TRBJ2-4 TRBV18 CASSPDTAKNIQYF